Listed here is a single T cell receptor beta chain. Methods used by the authors: It was from reference gene primer amplification that nucleated cell counts were estimated. Method: immunoSEQ multiplex PCR; TCRdb's copy keeps in-frame clones and lacks some. Clone size and the V and J calls come from that table; the DNA yielded D and trimming. Counted here are fewer than 200,000 clones, just under 90% occurring once; the ten biggest clones make up about 0.96%. This sample was included in a study of blood T cell repertoires in COVID-19. Study context: Sites across the United States, Italy and Spain contributed samples from acute and convalescent COVID-19. T cells, B-cell-depleted T cells, or PBMCs provided the cDNA or gDNA that served as material.

V shed 6 bases, J shed 5 bases, and the junction held 7 bases outside the gene matches. Germline V gene lookup returns CDR1 SGHNT and CDR2 YENEEA. The CDR3 consists of 14 residues. The TCR comes from a woman aged 18-29 years who had recovered from COVID-19. V gene TRBV11-3 combines with J gene TRBJ1-5, with TRBD1 identical over 7 bases. Sequenced sample: peripheral blood. The CDR3 loop reads CASSKGGYDQPQHF. The CDR3 region has the DNA TGTGCCAGCAGTAAAGGGGGCTACGATCAGCCCCAGCATTTT. The full variable domain, in which reference TRBV11-3 and TRBJ1-5 provide the parts outside the CDR3, is EAGVVQSPRYKIIEKKQPVAFWCNPISGHNTLYWYLQNLGQGPELLIRYENEEAVDDSQLPKDRFSAERLKGVDSTLKIQPAELGDSAVYLCASSKGGYDQPQHFGDGTRLSIL.